This T cell receptor beta chain was identified in a study of blood T cell repertoires in COVID-19. Germline assignment: CDR1 ENHRY and CDR2 SYGVKD. Trimming pared 3 bases from V and 4 bases from J, leaving 9 bases between. The CDR3 contains 13 residues. Original analysis: Reference gene primer amplification gave estimated nucleated cell counts. Libraries were prepared by immunoSEQ multiplex PCR; TCRdb keeps only in-frame clonotypes and omits some of them. V and J calls and clone size are given by that table; D and trimming were obtained from the DNA. The sample yields 140,000 to 150,000 clones, approximately 86% seen once.

Specimen: peripheral blood. The rearrangement joins TRBV10-3 to TRBJ1-1, with D possibly matching TRBD1 (5 bases). The clonotype was recovered from a woman aged 35 to 49 with active or convalescent COVID-19. The CDR3 DNA sequence: TGTGCCATCAGTGATAGGGGTGGCACTGAAGCTTTCTTT. It codes for CAISDRGGTEAFF.